This T cell receptor beta chain derives from a study of control samples from healthy donors and cancer patients. Sequencing used immunoSEQ multiplex PCR; TCRdb keeps in-frame clones, though not all of them. The sample shows more than 100,000 clones, approximately 89% of them seen only once. The germline gives CDR1 MDHEN, CDR2 SYDVKM. The CDR3 has 16 residues. The V end lost 5 bases, the J end lost 2 bases, and 16 bases lay between the germline ends. The chain employs TRBV28 and TRBJ1-5; D unclear. Sequenced: PBMCs. The clonotype originates from a man aged 45-65 years with head and neck cancer. CDR3 in amino acids: CASSPEGAGGNQPQHF. In nucleotides, the CDR3 is TGTGCCAGCAGTCCCGAGGGCGCCGGGGGCAATCAGCCCCAGCATTTT.